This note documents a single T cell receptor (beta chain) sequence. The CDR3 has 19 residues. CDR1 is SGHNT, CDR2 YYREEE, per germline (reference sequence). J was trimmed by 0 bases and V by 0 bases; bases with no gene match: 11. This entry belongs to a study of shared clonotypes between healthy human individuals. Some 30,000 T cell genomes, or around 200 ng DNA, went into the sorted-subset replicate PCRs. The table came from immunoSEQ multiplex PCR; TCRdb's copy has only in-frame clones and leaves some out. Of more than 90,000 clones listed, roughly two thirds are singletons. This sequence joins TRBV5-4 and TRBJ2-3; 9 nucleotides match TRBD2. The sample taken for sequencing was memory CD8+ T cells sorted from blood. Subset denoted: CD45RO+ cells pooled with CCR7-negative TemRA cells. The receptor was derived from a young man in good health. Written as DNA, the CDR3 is TGTGCCAGCAGCTTGGACCGGCGGGAGGGCCATTTTAGCACAGATACGCAGTATTTT. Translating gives CASSLDRREGHFSTDTQYF.